These 12 T cell receptor beta chains came from one sample sequenced in a study of blood T cell repertoires in COVID-19 (dated by TCRdb to the early 2020s). Libraries were built with the immunoSEQ multiplex PCR assay. TCRdb retrieved this table from immuneACCESS and kept in-frame rearrangements only. Not all clones are present; in checked studies, unresolved V genes account for under half, and no reason is known for the remainder. For this sample the table gives under 300,000 clones, of which less than 85% were detected only once. Jointly, the top ten make up 4.5% to 6% of the sample. The sequencing sample was made of peripheral blood. These receptors were taken from a woman of 80 years or more with active or convalescent COVID-19.

The V call is TRBV6-1, the J call TRBJ1-2; D is undetermined. Germline CDR1 reads MNHNS; CDR2 reads SASEGT. Trimming shortened V by 1 base and J by 5 bases, and 8 bases separated the two germline ends. This CDR3 spans 13 amino acids. The CDR3 reads CASSEGLVYGYTF. The CDR3, as DNA: TGTGCCAGCAGTGAAGGTTTAGTTTATGGCTACACCTTC.

The V call is TRBV3-1 (or the pseudogene TRBV3-2), the J call TRBJ1-1, with no clear D. CDR3 length equals 14 residues. V was shortened by 2 bases and J by 6 bases, with 13 bases between the two germline ends. Germline V CDR1 and CDR2: LGHDT, YNNKEL (reference sequence). The CDR3 DNA reads TGTGCCAGCAGCCAATTTCACCCTACCTCTGAAGCTTTCTTT. This sequence encodes CASSQFHPTSEAFF.

The chain employs TRBV10-1 and TRBJ2-5; 7 bases match TRBD1. This CDR3 comprises 15 residues. Germline trimming cut 3 bases from V and 2 bases from J; bases unmatched to any gene: 6. Looked up from germline, CDR1 is WNHNN and CDR2 is SYGVQD (reference sequence). The CDR3 bases are TGCGCCAGCAGTGATCGGCAGGGGGTACAAGAGACCCAGTACTTC. This encodes CASSDRQGVQETQYF.

The chain is built from TRBV4-1 and TRBJ1-3, with D tentatively TRBD1 (6 bases). V was pared by 3 bases and J by 7 bases, with 16 bases between. Germline V gene data show CDR1 as MGHRA and CDR2 as YSYEKL. This CDR3 comprises 15 residues. CDR3 region: CASSHLPGGLNTIYF. CDR3 sequence (DNA): TGCGCCAGCAGCCACCTCCCGGGGGGGCTGAACACCATATATTTT.

This clone was counted at least ten times. This chain uses TRBV5-1 with TRBJ2-7; 9 positions match TRBD2. V dropped 6 bases and J dropped 2; count of bases not matched to a gene: 12. The germline V gene encodes CDR1 SGHRS and CDR2 YFSETQ. CDR3 size: 16 residues. The CDR3 bases are TGCGCCAGCACTGGGGACGGATCTAGCGGGGCCTACGAGCAGTACTTC. Encoded protein: CASTGDGSSGAYEQYF.

This clone appeared a few times. J is TRBJ1-4 and V is TRBV2, with a tentative D call TRBD1 (5 bases). Trimming pared 1 base from V and 5 bases from J, leaving 14 bases between. The CDR3 runs 16 residues. In germline, CDR1 is SNHLY, CDR2 FYNNEI. DNA of the CDR3: TGTGCCAGCAGTGAAGGTTACTCGGCAGGGAATGAAAAACTGTTTTTT. It specifies CASSEGYSAGNEKLFF.

This clone was counted a single time. V and J are TRBV2 and TRBJ2-3; D might be TRBD1 (7 bases). Germline CDR1 SNHLY, CDR2 FYNNEI. The V and J ends lost 6 bases and 2 bases respectively, with 12 bases between them. The CDR3 is 14 amino acids. The CDR3 DNA reads TGTGCCAGCAGGGGGGGACAGTCCACAGATACGCAGTATTTT. It is translated as CASRGGQSTDTQYF. Full variable domain (outside the CDR3, taken from reference TRBV2 and TRBJ2-3): EPEVTQTPSHQVTQMGQEVILRCVPISNHLYFYWYRQILGQKVEFLVSFYNNEISEKSEIFDDQFSVERPDGSNFTLKIRSTKLEDSAMYFCASRGGQSTDTQYFGPGTRLTVL.

The chain uses TRBV5-1 and TRBJ2-1; TRBD1 is a possible D gene (6 bases). V lost 2 bases and J 7 bases, leaving 16 bases between the germline ends. This CDR3 has 15 residues. The germline V gene encodes CDR1 SGHRS and CDR2 YFSETQ. For the CDR3, the DNA is TGCGCCAGCAGCTTCTCAGGACAGCCAGTAAATGAGCAGTTCTTC. Its translation: CASSFSGQPVNEQFF.

The chain carries TRBV28 and TRBJ1-5; 8 bases are shared with TRBD1. CDR1 is MDHEN and CDR2 is SYDVKM in the germline V gene. The CDR3 extends over 13 amino acids. V lost 11 bases and J lost 0; bases outside the gene matches: 3. The CDR3 loop is CALGTGSNQPQHF. The CDR3 region has the DNA TGTGCCCTAGGGACAGGTAGCAATCAGCCCCAGCATTTT.

The V and J genes are TRBV28 and TRBJ1-5; 7 bases match TRBD1. Germline V gene lookup returns CDR1 MDHEN and CDR2 SYDVKM. Unmatched junction bases numbered 7, after V lost 2 bases and J lost 6 bases. The CDR3 is 15 amino acids. CDR3 residues: CASSLVSGGGQPQHF. The CDR3 coding sequence is TGTGCCAGCAGTTTAGTATCAGGGGGTGGTCAGCCCCAGCATTTT.

V usage is TRBV12-2 and J usage is TRBJ2-1; TRBD1, as called in the table, went unchecked against the DNA. TRBV12-2 is a pseudogene. The CDR3 covers 14 residues. As DNA, the CDR3 is TGTGCAAGTCGCCAAGGGACAGCCGGAAATGAGCAGTTCTTC. It encodes CASRQGTAGNEQFF.

This chain links TRBV7-9 with TRBJ2-3, with 7 bases fitting TRBD2. V shed 5 bases and J 1 base; nucleotides not matched to a gene: 3. Germline-derived CDR1 and CDR2 are SEHNR and FQNEAQ (reference sequence). The CDR3 consists of 14 residues. In DNA, the CDR3 is TGTGCCAGCAGCGCTACTAGCGGCACAGATACGCAGTATTTT. Its translation is CASSATSGTDTQYF.